These T cell receptor beta chains were read from a single sample in a study of monozygotic twins with inflammatory bowel disease. Using the 5' RACE reads, TCRdb records one entry per CDR3 protein without DNA. This sample's clone table lists approximately 400,000 distinct CDR3 sequences. The sequencing input was blood. The receptor source for this set is a human donor with ulcerative colitis or Crohn's disease, or a healthy co-twin of an affected twin (not recorded which). The CDR3 runs from the conserved cysteine through the conserved F or W. Each record gives: V gene, J gene, CDR3 protein.

v_gene: TRBV4-1; j_gene: TRBJ1-4; CDR3aa: CASSQGLRGNEKLFF
v_gene: TRBV7-3; j_gene: TRBJ2-6; CDR3aa: CASSTPSRGANVLTF
v_gene: TRBV5-1; j_gene: TRBJ2-3; CDR3aa: CASSMGLAGGGADTQYF
v_gene: TRBV18; j_gene: TRBJ1-1; CDR3aa: CASSRVGTGYTEAFF
v_gene: TRBV5-1; j_gene: TRBJ2-2; CDR3aa: CASSLDTGTRMDFTGELFF
v_gene: TRBV7-6; j_gene: TRBJ2-1; CDR3aa: CASSGLVGTATNNEQFF
v_gene: TRBV28; j_gene: TRBJ2-1; CDR3aa: CASRIPQGDEQFF
v_gene: TRBV27; j_gene: TRBJ2-7; CDR3aa: CASRMGTGGSYEQYF
v_gene: TRBV28; j_gene: TRBJ1-5; CDR3aa: CASSRTNQPQHF
v_gene: TRBV6-1; j_gene: TRBJ1-2; CDR3aa: CASGPGTGTSAYGYTF
v_gene: TRBV12-3/TRBV12-4; j_gene: TRBJ1-1; CDR3aa: CASMPQTGVATEASF
v_gene: TRBV11-3; j_gene: TRBJ2-2; CDR3aa: CASSLGTNGPGAGELFF
v_gene: TRBV20-1; j_gene: TRBJ2-6; CDR3aa: CSASYPSGANVLTF
v_gene: TRBV21-1; j_gene: TRBJ2-2; CDR3aa: CASSKEGQPNTGELFF
v_gene: TRBV6-2/TRBV6-3; j_gene: TRBJ2-1; CDR3aa: CASSWGRGAVNEQFF
v_gene: TRBV3-1; j_gene: TRBJ2-1; CDR3aa: CASSQVSIGGNEQFF
v_gene: TRBV20-1; j_gene: TRBJ2-7; CDR3aa: CSARTSGRDYEQYF
v_gene: TRBV7-3; j_gene: TRBJ2-7; CDR3aa: CASSLGAGRSYEQYF
v_gene: TRBV7-2; j_gene: TRBJ1-2; CDR3aa: CASSLAGLGGAGYTF
v_gene: TRBV7-2; j_gene: TRBJ2-7; CDR3aa: CASSFGVWGNEQYF
v_gene: TRBV29-1; j_gene: TRBJ1-1; CDR3aa: CSVDQGGTEAFF
v_gene: TRBV13; j_gene: TRBJ2-3; CDR3aa: CASSPSATPTDTQYF
v_gene: TRBV18; j_gene: TRBJ2-7; CDR3aa: CASSPRQTRPYEQYF
v_gene: TRBV2; j_gene: TRBJ2-5; CDR3aa: CASKRDTLETQYF
v_gene: TRBV7-2; j_gene: TRBJ2-7; CDR3aa: CASSPGTSGRASLEQYF
v_gene: TRBV4-2; j_gene: TRBJ1-1; CDR3aa: CASSQGRGGGRSPGYTEAFF
v_gene: TRBV25-1; j_gene: TRBJ2-1; CDR3aa: CASSHGSEQFF
v_gene: TRBV2; j_gene: TRBJ1-1; CDR3aa: CASSVGRQDTEAFF
v_gene: TRBV5-1; j_gene: TRBJ2-2; CDR3aa: CASSLQGQTNTGELFF
v_gene: TRBV7-2; j_gene: TRBJ2-5; CDR3aa: CASSDRTDRGQYF
v_gene: TRBV9; j_gene: TRBJ1-1; CDR3aa: CASSETPGGSSNTEAFF
v_gene: TRBV4-2; j_gene: TRBJ2-1; CDR3aa: CASSQVPGGRNEQFF
v_gene: TRBV5-1; j_gene: TRBJ1-2; CDR3aa: CASSLEVLGGYGYTF
v_gene: TRBV5-1; j_gene: TRBJ2-7; CDR3aa: CASSFRTGGSYEQYF
v_gene: TRBV27; j_gene: TRBJ2-1; CDR3aa: CASSPRRLAGGDEFF
v_gene: TRBV4-1; j_gene: TRBJ1-2; CDR3aa: CASSLEKGTNYGYTF
v_gene: TRBV28; j_gene: TRBJ2-7; CDR3aa: CASSPGQGSYEQYF
v_gene: TRBV30; j_gene: TRBJ1-1; CDR3aa: CAWRRGLNTEAFF
v_gene: TRBV9; j_gene: TRBJ2-5; CDR3aa: CASSVDAQETQYF
v_gene: TRBV20-1; j_gene: TRBJ2-7; CDR3aa: CSARDLQGAGSEQYF
v_gene: TRBV4-1; j_gene: TRBJ2-7; CDR3aa: CASSQAIRISLYEQYF
v_gene: TRBV5-1; j_gene: TRBJ2-3; CDR3aa: CASSASSGTPTDTQYF
v_gene: TRBV5-1; j_gene: TRBJ2-2; CDR3aa: CASSLGELNTGELFF
v_gene: TRBV15; j_gene: TRBJ2-7; CDR3aa: CATSRTGQGADEQYF
v_gene: TRBV20-1; j_gene: TRBJ2-3; CDR3aa: CSATPSGLLGLDTQYF
v_gene: TRBV5-1; j_gene: TRBJ2-7; CDR3aa: CASSLGLDANSYEQYF
v_gene: TRBV7-2; j_gene: TRBJ1-5; CDR3aa: CASSGQAVNQPQHF
v_gene: TRBV7-7; j_gene: TRBJ2-5; CDR3aa: CASSPFMPSGAETQYF
v_gene: TRBV11-2; j_gene: TRBJ1-6; CDR3aa: CASSPSAGMSSYNSPLHF
v_gene: TRBV7-3; j_gene: TRBJ2-3; CDR3aa: CASSLGLAELDTQYF